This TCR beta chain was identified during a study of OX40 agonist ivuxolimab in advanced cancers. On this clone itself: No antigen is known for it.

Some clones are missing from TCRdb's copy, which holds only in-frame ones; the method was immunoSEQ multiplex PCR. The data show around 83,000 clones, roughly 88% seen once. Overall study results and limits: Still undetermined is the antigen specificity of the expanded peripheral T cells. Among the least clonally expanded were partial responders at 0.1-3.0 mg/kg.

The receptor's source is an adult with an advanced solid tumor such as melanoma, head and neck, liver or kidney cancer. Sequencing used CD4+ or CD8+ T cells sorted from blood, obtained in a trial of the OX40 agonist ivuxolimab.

CDR3 in DNA: TGTGCCAGCAGCGCAAGCTGGAGAGGAGAGGACGAGCAGTACTTC. This sequence encodes CASSASWRGEDEQYF. The chain carries TRBV7-2 and TRBJ2-7; D gene unclear. CDR1 SGHTA and CDR2 FQGNSA come from the germline V gene. V dropped 5 bases and J dropped 5 bases, with 19 bases sitting between them. The length of the CDR3 is 15 residues.